This T cell receptor beta chain was sequenced for a study of shared clonotypes between healthy human individuals. CD45RO-negative cells were positively selected for CCR7, leaving out terminally differentiated effector memory CD45RA+ cells. V lost 4 bases and J 2 bases, leaving 12 bases between the germline ends. This CDR3 comprises 14 residues. A remark on this clone: The target antigen is unknown.

Study-wide results and caveats: Sharing across a few donors was seen in approximately 5.2% of naive CD4 clonotypes.

TCRdb's copy holds only in-frame clones and misses some; the assay was immunoSEQ multiplex PCR. This table holds about 820,000 clones, nearly 95% found once. V gene TRBV23-1 combines with J gene TRBJ2-7; D call uncertain. Being an ORF, TRBV23-1 has a function that is uncertain. The sequenced material came from naive CD8+ T cells sorted from blood. The receptor was isolated from a young man in good health. The CDR3 region has the DNA TGCGCCAGCAGTCTGGGAAGTACCCCCTACGAGCAGTACTTC. Protein: CASSLGSTPYEQYF.